This TCR beta chain originates from a study of blood T cell repertoires in COVID-19. Study context: Samples representing acute and convalescent COVID-19 were sourced from the United States, Italy and Spain.

Germline V gene lookup returns CDR1 SNHLY and CDR2 FYNNEI. With V trimmed by 4 bases and J by 8 bases, 0 bases remained unmatched. This CDR3 is 12 amino acids long. In the study's own analysis: Nucleated cell counts were estimated from reference gene primer amplification. Some clones are missing from TCRdb's copy, which holds only in-frame ones; the method was immunoSEQ multiplex PCR. The V and J calls and clone size were taken over from that table, and D and trimming were inferred from the DNA. The table has fewer than 300,000 clones, approximately 92% seen once. In assigning cohorts, the study relied on participant-reported clinical history. A word on this clone: The sample holds other DNA sequences that translate to the same CDR3.

The V gene is TRBV2, the J gene TRBJ1-4, with TRBD1 matching over 8 bases. The source material was PBMCs or T cells enriched from blood (not recorded which). This TCR was sampled from a woman in her twenties or thirties who had recovered from COVID-19. CDR3 sequence (DNA): TGTGCCAGCAGTGGGACAGGGGAAAAACTGTTTTTT. Protein product: CASSGTGEKLFF.